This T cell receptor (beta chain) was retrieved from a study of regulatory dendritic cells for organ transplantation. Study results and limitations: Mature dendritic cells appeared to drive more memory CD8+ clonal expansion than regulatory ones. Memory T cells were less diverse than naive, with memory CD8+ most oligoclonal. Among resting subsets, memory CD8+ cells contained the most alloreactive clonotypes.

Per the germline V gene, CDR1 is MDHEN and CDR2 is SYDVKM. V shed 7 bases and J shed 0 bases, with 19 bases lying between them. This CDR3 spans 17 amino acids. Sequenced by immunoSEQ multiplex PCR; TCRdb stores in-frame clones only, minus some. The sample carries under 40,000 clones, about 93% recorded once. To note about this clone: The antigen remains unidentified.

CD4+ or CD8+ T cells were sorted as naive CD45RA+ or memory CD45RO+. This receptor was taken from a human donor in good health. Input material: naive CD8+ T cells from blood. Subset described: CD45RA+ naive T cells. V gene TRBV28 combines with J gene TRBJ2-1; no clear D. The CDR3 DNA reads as TGTGCCAGCACACACCCCTCCGAGGATAGCTCCTACAATGAGCAGTTCTTC. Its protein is CASTHPSEDSSYNEQFF.